This T cell receptor (beta chain) was sequenced in a study of blood T cells in healthy people across ages. It was with a sample-barcoded 5' primer and a J-beta primer mix that a second PCR of about 6 to 12 cycles was run. The yield of each sample was at least 2.5 million CDR3-containing paired-end reads. TCRdb re-derived calls from the 5' RACE reads in MiXCR, one entry per CDR3 protein. The table shows under 1,000,000 distinct CDR3 sequences, with roughly 40% occurring only once. Germline V lookup: CDR1 DFQATT, CDR2 SNEGSKA (reference sequence). CDR3 length: 15 residues. V lost 3 bases and J 6 bases, leaving 15 bases between the germline ends.

This rearrangement joins TRBV20-1 to TRBJ1-6; D is possibly TRBD1 (5 bases). This TCR was sampled from a man aged 18 to 29 in good health. The sample was blood. The CDR3 DNA follows: TGCAGTGCTAGTAGGGGCCTTAACTTTAATTCACCCCTCCACTTT. Translating it yields CSASRGLNFNSPLHF.